The 19 T cell receptor beta chains in this list originate from one sample, sequenced in a study of beta chain features in type 1 diabetes. General study results and limits: For Type 1 diabetes patients, all four CD4+ subsets carried TCRB CDR3s that were moderately but significantly shorter.

What was sequenced were expressed TCRB transcripts, since all of the isolated RNA had been reverse transcribed. Libraries were prepared by immunoSEQ multiplex PCR; TCRdb keeps only in-frame clonotypes and omits some of them. This table has around 690,000 clones, around 12% appearing once. Their recognized antigens are unknown. Specimen: naive CD4+ T cells from blood. These receptors originate from a man aged 25-45 years with type 1 diabetes.

In this sample, this clone turned up a few times. Within the sample, other DNA sequences also encode this same CDR3. The chain couples TRBV5-1 to TRBJ1-2, with a tentative D call TRBD1 (5 bases). Germline-derived CDR1 and CDR2 are SGHRS and YFSETQ. Between the trimmed V and J ends, which lost 0 bases and 4 bases, there was a span of 7 bases. This CDR3 is 13 amino acids long. CDR3 sequence reads: CASSLGQSYGYTF. In DNA, the CDR3 is TGCGCCAGCAGCTTGGGACAGTCCTATGGCTACACCTTC.

The chain recombines TRBV9 with TRBJ2-1, with D perhaps given as TRBD1 or TRBD2 (6 bases each). CDR3 length equals 14 residues. Germline loops: CDR1 SGDLS, CDR2 YYNGEE. The V end lost 4 bases, the J end lost 7 bases, and 15 bases lay between the germline ends. The chain's CDR3 is CASSPQRGVNEQFF. CDR3 nucleotides: TGTGCCAGCAGCCCCCAGAGGGGGGTGAATGAGCAGTTCTTC.

The rearrangement uses TRBV29-1 and TRBJ1-1; a weak D match, TRBD1 (5 bases). V shed 7 bases and J shed 4 bases, with 16 bases lying between them. The germline V gene has CDR1 SQVTM and CDR2 ANQGSEA. This CDR3 region has 13 residues. CDR3 sequence reads: CSGGGDMVTEAFF. CDR3 sequence (DNA): TGCAGCGGCGGGGGGGATATGGTCACTGAAGCTTTCTTT.

V is TRBV5-1 and J is TRBJ2-7, with 9 bases matching TRBD1. The V and J ends lost 4 bases and 5 bases, in that order; junction bases with no gene match: 4. This CDR3 has 13 residues. Germline loops: CDR1 SGHRS, CDR2 YFSETQ. The CDR3 coding sequence is TGCGCCAGCAGCGGCCGGGACAGGGACGAGCAGTACTTC. It yields the protein CASSGRDRDEQYF.

The chain recombines TRBV5-6 with TRBJ2-3; 8 bases match TRBD2. In germline, CDR1 is SGHDT, CDR2 YYEEEE. CDR3 length equals 15 residues. V lost 3 bases and J lost 2; bases outside the gene matches: 5. In DNA form, the CDR3 reads TGTGCCAGCAGCTCCGGGGGGGCAGTCACAGATACGCAGTATTTT. This encodes CASSSGGAVTDTQYF.

This clone was observed a handful of times. This sequence joins TRBV4-2 and TRBJ1-4, with no clear D. Germline loops: CDR1 LGHNA, CDR2 YNFKEQ. The CDR3 has 15 residues. The V and J ends lost 1 base and 10 bases respectively, with 16 bases between them. The CDR3 nucleotides are TGTGCCAGCAGCCAAGTCGGAGCTAATACGGTAAAACTGTTTTTT. Protein product: CASSQVGANTVKLFF.

This clone was counted a few times. This chain joins TRBV7-9 and TRBJ2-3; D might be TRBD1 or TRBD2, each matching 6 bases. Germline CDR1 is SEHNR and CDR2 is FQNEAQ (reference sequence). V was trimmed by 8 bases and J by 1 base, leaving 22 bases between them. This CDR3 region has 17 residues. The CDR3 loop reads CASFEGGTGARTDTQYF. The CDR3 bases are TGTGCCAGCTTTGAGGGGGGCACCGGAGCGCGCACAGATACGCAGTATTTT.

This clone occurred a few times. The V call is TRBV7-2, the J call TRBJ2-7; TRBD1 matches at 8 bases. Losses at the gene ends were 1 base for V and 5 bases for J; bases not matched to a gene: 4. Per the germline V gene, CDR1 is SGHTA and CDR2 is FQGNSA. The CDR3 sequence is 14 residues long. CDR3 nucleotides: TGTGCCAGCAGCTTAGTGGACAGGGTAGACGAGCAGTACTTC. Protein product: CASSLVDRVDEQYF.

In its sample, this clone was seen a few times. This chain connects TRBV27 to TRBJ2-1; D is perhaps TRBD2 (5 bases). V lost 3 bases, J lost 9 bases, and 12 bases lay in between. Looked up from germline, CDR1 is MNHEY and CDR2 is SMNVEV (reference sequence). The CDR3 covers 13 residues. The CDR3 DNA is TGTGCCAGCAGTTTTAGAGGGCAGGTTGAGCAGTTCTTC. This encodes CASSFRGQVEQFF.

This clone showed up just a few times. V usage is TRBV21-1 and J usage is TRBJ2-5; the table's D gene call, TRBD2, was not cross checked with the DNA. TRBV21-1 represents a pseudogene. The CDR3 totals 15 residues. The DNA for the CDR3 is TGTGCCAGGCCAAACCGGGAAAGGTACCAAGAAACCCAGTACTTC. Residues: CARPNRERYQETQYF.

This clone was recorded a few times. The chain joins TRBV7-2 to TRBJ2-7; the D call may be TRBD1 or TRBD2 (5 bases each). The CDR3 loop spans 14 amino acids. Germline assignment: CDR1 SGHTA and CDR2 FQGNSA. Between the trimmed V and J ends, which lost 7 bases and 3 bases, there was a span of 16 bases. The DNA of the CDR3 is TGTGCCAGCAAGGCCGGGACGGACCTCTACGAGCAGTACTTC. This codes for CASKAGTDLYEQYF.

This clone was counted between two and nine times. The gene calls are TRBV7-9 and TRBJ2-2, with 8 bases lining up with TRBD1. The CDR3 covers 16 residues. The germline V gene has CDR1 SEHNR and CDR2 FQNEAQ (reference sequence). Trimming took 0 bases from V and 7 from J; bases not matched to a gene: 7. The CDR3 sequence: CASSLAPTGANGELFF. The CDR3 DNA reads as TGTGCCAGCAGCTTAGCCCCGACAGGGGCCAACGGGGAGCTGTTTTTT.

In its sample, this clone was seen a few times. The chain uses TRBV20-1 and TRBJ2-2, with D perhaps matching TRBD1 or TRBD2 (6 bases each). Germline V lookup: CDR1 DFQATT, CDR2 SNEGSKA (reference sequence). The CDR3 extends over 11 amino acids. The DNA for the CDR3 is TGCAGCACAGGGACTACCGGGGAGCTGTTTTTT. It codes for CSTGTTGELFF.

This clone was observed a few times. The chain is built from TRBV14 and TRBJ1-4; D unresolved. The CDR3 has 15 residues. Trimming shortened V by 0 bases and J by 8 bases, and 13 bases separated the two germline ends. The germline CDR1 and CDR2 sequences are SGHDN and FVKESK. As DNA, the CDR3 is TGTGCCAGCAGCCAAGATCGCAGACCGGGGGAAAAACTGTTTTTT. It codes for CASSQDRRPGEKLFF.

The CDR3 reads CASSTDRGQDNQPQHF. CDR3 nucleotide sequence: TGTGCCAGCAGCACCGACAGGGGGCAAGACAATCAGCCCCAGCATTTT. The chain has TRBV7-9 and TRBJ1-5; 10 bases agree with TRBD1. After removal of 5 bases from V and 3 bases from J, the junction contained 7 bases not matched to a gene. Per the germline V gene, CDR1 is SEHNR and CDR2 is FQNEAQ (reference sequence). This CDR3 comprises 16 residues.

This clone was detected a few times. The chain has TRBV4-3 and TRBJ1-1; 7 bases match TRBD1. This CDR3 contains 15 residues. The V and J ends lost 1 base and 5 bases, in that order; junction bases with no gene match: 7. Germline lookup yields CDR1 LGHNA and CDR2 YSLEER. The CDR3: CASSQGDRSSTEAFF. Here the CDR3 DNA reads TGCGCCAGCAGCCAAGGGGACAGAAGTAGTACTGAAGCTTTCTTT.

This clone was detected a few times. The chain combines TRBV4-3 with TRBJ2-3, with 11 bases fitting TRBD2. CDR3 length equals 18 residues. V lost 4 bases, J lost 3 bases, and 12 bases stayed unmatched. Germline-derived CDR1 and CDR2 are LGHNA and YSLEER. CDR3 protein: CASSLGGLAGGRTDTQYF. CDR3 in DNA: TGCGCCAGCAGCCTTGGAGGGCTAGCGGGGGGAAGGACAGATACGCAGTATTTT.

This clone has at least ten counts. The chain links TRBV23-1 to TRBJ2-1; maybe TRBD1 (6 bases). TRBV23-1 has ORF status, its function being uncertain. The CDR3 loop spans 15 amino acids. The ends were cut back, 8 bases at V and 5 bases at J, with 19 bases in the middle. The CDR3 reads CASLNYQGLNNEQFF. The CDR3, as DNA: TGCGCCAGCCTGAACTACCAGGGGCTGAACAATGAGCAGTTCTTC.

In its sample, this clone was seen a few times. This chain uses TRBV2 with TRBJ2-4, with D unresolved. Trimming took off 1 base at V and 3 bases at J, with 7 bases between the two ends. Germline lookup yields CDR1 SNHLY and CDR2 FYNNEI. CDR3 length: 14 residues. The CDR3 DNA reads TGTGCCAGCAGTGAAGAGTACAGCAAAAACATTCAGTACTTC. This codes for CASSEEYSKNIQYF.